The rows below give T cell receptor beta chains drawn from one sample of a study of somatic mutations in cytotoxic T cells in rheumatoid arthritis. Profiling relied on immunoSEQ multiplex PCR, and the TCRdb table lists in-frame clones only, not all of them. The sample has 5,500 to 8,500 clones; approximately 65% are singletons. Input material: CD8+ T cells sorted from blood. These receptors originate from a woman aged 40 to 50 in good health. Both conserved end residues are part of each CDR3. A D gene is named only where the DNA matches it firmly. The listing skips clone size in some rows; elsewhere it reads once, few, many or a size class.

cdr3_nt cdr3_aa v_call clone_size d_call j_call
TGTGCCAGCAGTGGGGGGCGGTGGGCAGGCAGCGCAGATACGCAGTATTTT CASSGGRWAGSADTQYF TRBV9 NA NA TRBJ2-3
TGTGCCAGCAGTTTAAACCGGGAAGGGCCCCACGAGCAGTACTTC CASSLNREGPHEQYF TRBV27 NA NA TRBJ2-7
TGTGCCAGCAGCCCCCGGCAGGCCCCTGGCTATGGCTACACCTTC CASSPRQAPGYGYTF TRBV9 NA NA TRBJ1-2
TGTGCCAGCAGTTACAACGGTCCCTACGAGCAGTACTTC CASSYNGPYEQYF TRBV6-6 NA NA TRBJ2-7
TGTGCCAGCAGTTTAAGGAGTGGGAGCGGGGTGAGCTACACCTTC CASSLRSGSGVSYTF TRBV27 NA NA TRBJ1-2
TGTGCCAGCAGCACCTTATACGAAACAGGCCCTGGGGCCAACGTCCTGACTTTC CASSTLYETGPGANVLTF TRBV7-9 once NA TRBJ2-6
TGCGCCAGCAGCCCCGGAGGTACACTAGCCAAAAACATTCAGTACTTC CASSPGGTLAKNIQYF TRBV4-1 few NA TRBJ2-4
TGCGCCAGCAGCTTGTCACCGGGACACTACGAGCAGTACTTC CASSLSPGHYEQYF TRBV5-1 NA NA TRBJ2-7
TGTGCCAGCAGTCCCCCCCTAGAAATCAGCACAGATACGCAGTATTTT CASSPPLEISTDTQYF TRBV7-9 NA NA TRBJ2-3
TGTGCCAGCAGCTTAGGTTCACTCCACTACTCCTACGAGCAGTACTTC CASSLGSLHYSYEQYF TRBV7-9 once NA TRBJ2-7
TGTGCCAGCAGTTTCCCGGGACTTAACACCGGGGAGCTGTTTTTT CASSFPGLNTGELFF TRBV27 NA NA TRBJ2-2
TGCGCCAGCAGCCAAGATCGGAACGGGCCTCTACCACGGGAGCAGTACTTC CASSQDRNGPLPREQYF TRBV4-1 NA NA TRBJ2-7
TGTGCCAGCAGCTTAGAGGCAGGTTCAACCGGGGAGCTGTTTTTT CASSLEAGSTGELFF TRBV7-9 NA NA TRBJ2-2
TGTGCCAATCAACGGGCAGGCAATCAGCCCCAGCATTTT CANQRAGNQPQHF TRBV10-3 NA NA TRBJ1-5
TGTGCCAGCAGTTTACGGGGTAACGAGCAGTACTTC CASSLRGNEQYF TRBV28 NA NA TRBJ2-7
TGCGCCAGCAGCCAACCGGGACAGGCTTTCACCGGGGAGCTGTTTTTT CASSQPGQAFTGELFF TRBV4-1 NA TRBD1 TRBJ2-2
TGTGCCACCGGGCCAGGGGGCTACGAGCAGTACTTC CATGPGGYEQYF TRBV7-8 few TRBD1 TRBJ2-7
TGTGCCAGCAGTGCCAGGGGAAGCAATCAGCCCCAGCATTTT CASSARGSNQPQHF TRBV6-1 few NA TRBJ1-5
TGTGCCAGCAGCTTAGCGCTTGTACTAGGAATGGGTGAAGCTTTCTTT CASSLALVLGMGEAFF TRBV7-9 few NA TRBJ1-1
TGTGCCAGCAGCCCCTCTAAGATAAACTCCTACGAGCAGTACTTC CASSPSKINSYEQYF TRBV14 once NA TRBJ2-7
TGTGCCAGCAGCTTATTGGGTTGGGATACGCAGTATTTT CASSLLGWDTQYF TRBV11-2 NA NA TRBJ2-3
TGTGCCAGCAGCTTAGTGGGGGGTTCCGAGCAGTACTTC CASSLVGGSEQYF TRBV11-2 NA NA TRBJ2-7
TGCGCCAGCAGGGCCGGGACAGTGGGCACTGAAGCTTTCTTT CASRAGTVGTEAFF TRBV10-1 NA TRBD1 TRBJ1-1
TGTGCCAGCAGCGCGGAGCCCGGGACAGACATCTACGAGCAGTACTTC CASSAEPGTDIYEQYF TRBV9 NA TRBD1 TRBJ2-7
TGTGCCAGTAGTCCTTATTCCACAGATACGCAGTATTTT CASSPYSTDTQYF TRBV19 NA NA TRBJ2-3
TGTGCCAGCAGTCCACACCCACAGGGTTGGAACACTGAAGCTTTCTTT CASSPHPQGWNTEAFF TRBV27 NA NA TRBJ1-1
TGCGCCAGGCCGTGCTGCGGTACCTCTGCCGATACGCAGTATTTT CARPCCGTSADTQYF TRBV5-1 NA NA TRBJ2-3
TGTGCCAGCAGTCGACAGGAGAACACTGAAGCTTTCTTT CASSRQENTEAFF TRBV6-5 NA NA TRBJ1-1
TGTGCCAGCTCACCACCGAGGGGTATGGTAGGTCAGCCCCAGCATTTT CASSPPRGMVGQPQHF TRBV18 NA NA TRBJ1-5
TGTGCCAGCAGTACCAGGACTAGCGGGAGCACCACAGATACGCAGTATTTT CASSTRTSGSTTDTQYF TRBV28 NA TRBD2 TRBJ2-3
TGTGCCAGCAGTCCCGCACAGGGGCAACGGCCCCAGCATTTT CASSPAQGQRPQHF TRBV27 few TRBD1 TRBJ1-5
TGTGCCAGCAGTGACTCCCCGAGCTCCTACAATGAGCAGTTCTTC CASSDSPSSYNEQFF TRBV2 NA NA TRBJ2-1
TGTGCCAGCAGTGAAGAAATTACCTCGTTTTATGAGCAGTTCTTC CASSEEITSFYEQFF TRBV6-1 NA NA TRBJ2-1
TGCGCCAGCAGCTTGGGGACAGGGGGTTTGTACGAGCAGTACTTC CASSLGTGGLYEQYF TRBV5-1 medium-sized TRBD1 TRBJ2-7
TGTGCCAGCAGTTACTCTCGGGAGGGCAATGAGCAGTTCTTC CASSYSREGNEQFF TRBV6-5 few TRBD2 TRBJ2-1
TGTGCCAGCAGTCCAGAGGTCGTAGCGGGGTCCACAGATACGCAGTATTTT CASSPEVVAGSTDTQYF TRBV28 NA TRBD2 TRBJ2-3
TGTGCCAGCAGCTGGACAGGGGGCACTGAAGCTTTCTTT CASSWTGGTEAFF TRBV5-4 NA TRBD1 TRBJ1-1
TGTGCCAGCAGTTATCGCGGGACCGTGGTTGATACGCAGTATTTT CASSYRGTVVDTQYF TRBV6-5 NA NA TRBJ2-3
TGCGCCAGCAGCCAATTTTACGGTACCTCCTACAATGAGCAGTTCTTC CASSQFYGTSYNEQFF TRBV4-1 NA NA TRBJ2-1
TGTGCCAGCAGTTTCGAGGGGCCCGGGAGCAATCAGCCCCAGCATTTT CASSFEGPGSNQPQHF TRBV28 NA NA TRBJ1-5
TGCGCCAGCAGCTTGGGGGACAGGGTTGTGAACACTGAAGCTTTCTTT CASSLGDRVVNTEAFF TRBV5-1 NA TRBD1 TRBJ1-1
TGTGCCAGTAGTATAGGTAAAGGTTGGGACGAGCAGTACTTC CASSIGKGWDEQYF TRBV19 few NA TRBJ2-7
TGCAGCGTTGAATGGCGGGACAGGGTTAGTGAGCAGTTCTTC CSVEWRDRVSEQFF TRBV29-1 few TRBD1 TRBJ2-1
TGTGCCGCCCGAGGGGAGGGATACGAGCAGTACTTC CAARGEGYEQYF TRBV6-1 NA TRBD2 TRBJ2-7
TGTGCCAGCTTGACTAGCGGGAGCTCCAATGAGCAGTTCTTC CASLTSGSSNEQFF TRBV28 NA TRBD2 TRBJ2-1
TGTGCCAGCAGTGAAGTGAAGCAGAACTATGGCTACACCTTC CASSEVKQNYGYTF TRBV6-1 NA NA TRBJ1-2
TGTGCCAGCAGCTTGGACGGCCCGGACACCCACGAGCAGTACTTC CASSLDGPDTHEQYF TRBV13 NA NA TRBJ2-7
TGTGCCAGCAGCACACAGGAACGGACTACCACAGATACGCAGTATTTT CASSTQERTTTDTQYF TRBV5-6 once NA TRBJ2-3
TGTGCCAGCAGTTACGAGGGAGGCACTGAAGCTTTCTTT CASSYEGGTEAFF TRBV6-5 few NA TRBJ1-1
TGTGCCAGCAGCTCCCCGGACAATGAGCAGTTCTTC CASSSPDNEQFF TRBV11-2 NA NA TRBJ2-1